The T cell receptor beta chain under discussion was sequenced for a study of response to subunit inactivated influenza vaccine. Study results and limitations: Authors suggested seasonal influenza vaccinations each recruit few new T cells.

The germline V gene encodes CDR1 MNHNS and CDR2 SASEGT. Trimming pared 2 bases from V and 7 bases from J, leaving 12 bases between. The CDR3 spans 13 residues. TCRdb passed the RT-PCR reads through MiXCR, listing each CDR3 protein once. Among 200,000 to 300,000 distinct CDR3 sequences, over 9% were seen once, and the ten largest hold over 6.5%. A note on this clonotype: Its antigen is not identified.

The specimen was non-naive T cells sorted from PBMCs, collected about 14 days before vaccination. The V call is TRBV6-1, the J call TRBJ2-7; TRBD2 is a possible D gene (5 bases). The clonotype comes from a man aged 45-65 years who received an inactivated influenza vaccine. CDR3 sequence (DNA): TGTGCCAGCAGTGAATTCCCTACGGGGGAGCAGTACTTC. Its protein product is CASSEFPTGEQYF.